These T cell receptor beta chains were read from a single sample in a study of cytomegalovirus exposure and HLA in healthy donors. Sequencing was performed with immunoSEQ multiplex PCR; in TCRdb, only in-frame clones are kept and a portion is missing. Among more than 130,000 clones, about four fifths were seen once, and the ten largest hold under 4.5%. The sequenced sample consisted of PBMCs. The receptors here all came from a middle-aged man in good health and CMV-seropositive. The CDR3 runs from the conserved cysteine through the conserved F or W. The D gene is left open where the match is weak. The listing skips clone size in some rows; elsewhere it reads once, few, many or a size class.

J: TRBJ1-2; V: TRBV7-9; D: TRBD1; size: .; CDR3: CSSTRDSYGYTF; DNA: TGTTCCAGCACCAGGGACAGCTATGGCTACACCTTC
J: TRBJ1-5; V: TRBV6-6; D: .; size: .; CDR3: CASSLGGSNQPQHF; DNA: TGTGCCAGCAGCCTGGGGGGGAGCAATCAGCCCCAGCATTTT
J: TRBJ1-4; V: TRBV5-1; D: .; size: few; CDR3: CASSLTSTNEKLFF; DNA: TGCGCCAGCAGCTTGACGAGCACTAATGAAAAACTGTTTTTT
J: TRBJ2-4; V: TRBV6-5; D: TRBD2; size: .; CDR3: CASRPPGGENIQYF; DNA: TGTGCCAGCAGACCCCCGGGAGGCGAAAACATTCAGTACTTC
J: TRBJ2-3; V: TRBV12-5; D: .; size: .; CDR3: CASGFRGAKDTQYF; DNA: TGTGCTAGTGGTTTTCGAGGAGCCAAGGATACGCAGTATTTT
J: TRBJ2-3; V: TRBV4-3; D: TRBD2; size: .; CDR3: CASSWKGNSGGRDTQYF; DNA: TGCGCCAGCAGCTGGAAGGGGAATAGCGGGGGGAGGGATACGCAGTATTTT
J: TRBJ1-2; V: TRBV18; D: .; size: .; CDR3: CASSPDRTYYGYTF; DNA: TGTGCCAGCTCACCAGACAGGACGTACTATGGCTACACCTTC
J: TRBJ1-5; V: TRBV27; D: TRBD1; size: .; CDR3: CASSRDRVGNQPQHF; DNA: TGTGCCAGCAGTCGGGACAGGGTGGGCAATCAGCCCCAGCATTTT
J: TRBJ1-2; V: TRBV27; D: .; size: once; CDR3: CASSLRYQNGYTF; DNA: TGTGCCAGCAGTTTGCGGTATCAGAATGGCTACACCTTC
J: TRBJ2-3; V: TRBV2; D: TRBD1; size: once; CDR3: CASSLPDRVSTDTQYF; DNA: TGTGCCAGCAGTCTACCGGACAGGGTCAGCACAGATACGCAGTATTTT
J: TRBJ2-3; V: TRBV2; D: TRBD1; size: .; CDR3: CASSVGQGMDTQYF; DNA: TGTGCCAGCAGTGTTGGACAGGGGATGGATACGCAGTATTTT
J: TRBJ2-3; V: TRBV5-1; D: .; size: .; CDR3: CASSLDGRGDTQYF; DNA: TGCGCCAGCAGCTTGGATGGCAGGGGAGATACGCAGTATTTT
J: TRBJ2-7; V: TRBV7-9; D: .; size: .; CDR3: CASSLASGSPYEQYF; DNA: TGTGCCAGCAGCTTAGCGTCAGGTTCGCCCTACGAGCAGTACTTC
J: TRBJ1-1; V: TRBV19; D: TRBD1; size: .; CDR3: CASSATGTVRNTEAFF; DNA: TGTGCCAGTAGTGCAACCGGGACAGTGAGGAACACTGAAGCTTTCTTT
J: TRBJ2-6; V: TRBV21-1; D: .; size: .; CDR3: CASSTSGSSGTNVLTF; DNA: TGTGCCAGCAGCACTAGCGGGAGCTCTGGGACCAACGTCCTGACTTTC
J: TRBJ2-1; V: TRBV4-1; D: .; size: .; CDR3: CASSLSTGRANGNEQFF; DNA: TGCGCCAGCAGCCTATCTACCGGCAGGGCTAATGGGAATGAGCAGTTCTTC
J: TRBJ2-7; V: TRBV6-5; D: .; size: .; CDR3: CASSYSRNDPGEQYF; DNA: TGTGCCAGCAGTTACTCGAGGAATGATCCTGGCGAGCAGTACTTC